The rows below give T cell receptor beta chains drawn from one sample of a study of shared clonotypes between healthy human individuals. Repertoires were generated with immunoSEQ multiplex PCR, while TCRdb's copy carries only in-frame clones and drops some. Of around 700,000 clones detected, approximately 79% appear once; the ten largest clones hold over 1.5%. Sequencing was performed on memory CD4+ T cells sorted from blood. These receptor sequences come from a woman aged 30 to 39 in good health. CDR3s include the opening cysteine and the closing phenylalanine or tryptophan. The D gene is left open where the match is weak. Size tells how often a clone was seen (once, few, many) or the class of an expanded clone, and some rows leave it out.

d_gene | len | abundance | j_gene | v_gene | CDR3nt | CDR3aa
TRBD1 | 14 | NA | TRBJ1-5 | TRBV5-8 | TGTGCCAGCAGTTATCAGGGGGGTGATCAGCCCCAGCATTTT | CASSYQGGDQPQHF
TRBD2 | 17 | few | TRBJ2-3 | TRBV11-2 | TGTGCCAGCAGCGGGGAGCGGGAGTGGGGTGGCGCAGATACGCAGTATTTT | CASSGEREWGGADTQYF
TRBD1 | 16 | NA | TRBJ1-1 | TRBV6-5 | TGTGCCAGCAGTTACTCGGCAGGGGGAACGAACACTGAAGCTTTCTTT | CASSYSAGGTNTEAFF
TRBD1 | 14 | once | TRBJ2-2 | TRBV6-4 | TGTGCCAGCAGGACAGGGGGCACCACCGGGGAGCTGTTTTTT | CASRTGGTTGELFF
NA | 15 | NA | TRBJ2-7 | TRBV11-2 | TGTGCCAGCAGCTTAGATCTACAGGAAAGCTACGAGCAGTACTTC | CASSLDLQESYEQYF
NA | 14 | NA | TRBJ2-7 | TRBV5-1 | TGCGCCAGCAGCCCCTGGGACCTAACCTACGAGCAGTACTTC | CASSPWDLTYEQYF
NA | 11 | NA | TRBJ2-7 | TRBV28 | TGTGCCAGCAATCAGGGTAGCGAGCAGTACTTC | CASNQGSEQYF
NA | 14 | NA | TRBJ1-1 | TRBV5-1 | TGCGCCAGCACCCAGGGAGGCAGGAACACTGAAGCTTTCTTT | CASTQGGRNTEAFF
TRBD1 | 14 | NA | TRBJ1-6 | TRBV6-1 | TGTGCCAGCAGTGGAGGACAGGGCCTTTCACCCCTCCACTTT | CASSGGQGLSPLHF
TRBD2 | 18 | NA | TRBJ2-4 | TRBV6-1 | TGTGCCAGCAGTGAAGCGGGGGGGGACTCTGTAGCCAAAAACATTCAGTACTTC | CASSEAGGDSVAKNIQYF
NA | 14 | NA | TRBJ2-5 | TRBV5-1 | TGCGCCAGCAGCTTGGTCGGGGACCTAGGGACCCAGTACTTC | CASSLVGDLGTQYF
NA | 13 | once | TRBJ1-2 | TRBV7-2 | TGTGCCAGCAGCTTAGGGCATGGTCGGGGCTACACCTTC | CASSLGHGRGYTF
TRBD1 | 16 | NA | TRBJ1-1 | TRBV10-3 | TGTGCCATCAGTGAGGGAAGGACAGGGGCGAACACTGAAGCTTTCTTT | CAISEGRTGANTEAFF
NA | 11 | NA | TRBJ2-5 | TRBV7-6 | TGTGCCAGCGGGGGGACGTTTACCCAGTACTTC | CASGGTFTQYF
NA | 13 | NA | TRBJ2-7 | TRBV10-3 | TGTGCCAGCAAGGCCCAGGGTTCCTACGAGCAGTACTTC | CASKAQGSYEQYF